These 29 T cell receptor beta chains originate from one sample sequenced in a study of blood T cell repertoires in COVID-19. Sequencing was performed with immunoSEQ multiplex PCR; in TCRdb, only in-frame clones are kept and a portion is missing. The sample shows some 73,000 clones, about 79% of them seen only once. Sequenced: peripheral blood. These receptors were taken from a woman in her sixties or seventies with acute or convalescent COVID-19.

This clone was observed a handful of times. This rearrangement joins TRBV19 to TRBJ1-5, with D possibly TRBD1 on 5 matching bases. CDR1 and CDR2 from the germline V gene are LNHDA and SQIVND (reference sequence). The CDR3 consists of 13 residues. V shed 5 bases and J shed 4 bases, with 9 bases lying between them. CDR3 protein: CASSSAGNQPQHF. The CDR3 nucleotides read TGTGCCAGTAGTTCGGCAGGGAATCAGCCCCAGCATTTT.

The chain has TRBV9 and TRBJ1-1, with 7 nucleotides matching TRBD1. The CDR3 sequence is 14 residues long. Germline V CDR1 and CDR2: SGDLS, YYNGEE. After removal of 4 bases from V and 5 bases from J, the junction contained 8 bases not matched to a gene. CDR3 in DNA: TGTGCCAGCAGCCCCCAGGGGGATCATACTGAAGCTTTCTTT. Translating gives CASSPQGDHTEAFF.

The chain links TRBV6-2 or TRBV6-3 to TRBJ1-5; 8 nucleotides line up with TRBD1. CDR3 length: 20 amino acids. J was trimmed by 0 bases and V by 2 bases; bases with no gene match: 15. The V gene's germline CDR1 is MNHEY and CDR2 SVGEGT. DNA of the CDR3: TGTGCCAGCAGTTACGAGGCAGGGGGCGTTCCGCGTTATAGCAATCAGCCCCAGCATTTT. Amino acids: CASSYEAGGVPRYSNQPQHF.

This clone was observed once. The CDR3 bases are TGTGCCAGCAGCCCCCGGGTAGCCCTTAATGAAAAACTGTTTTTT. This translates into CASSPRVALNEKLFF. The chain recombines TRBV7-2 with TRBJ1-4; unclear D gene. Trimming left V 5 bases short and J 4 bases short, with 14 bases between. The CDR3 covers 15 residues. Germline CDR1 and CDR2: SGHTA and FQGNSA.

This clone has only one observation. This chain's CDR3 is CASSRLRGNTEAFF. In nucleotides, the CDR3 is TGTGCCAGCTCCCGTTTACGGGGGAACACTGAAGCTTTCTTT. The V and J genes are TRBV5-6 and TRBJ1-1; D unresolved. Germline V CDR1 and CDR2: SGHDT, YYEEEE. V was pared by 7 bases and J by 1 base, with 14 bases between. This CDR3 is built from 14 residues.

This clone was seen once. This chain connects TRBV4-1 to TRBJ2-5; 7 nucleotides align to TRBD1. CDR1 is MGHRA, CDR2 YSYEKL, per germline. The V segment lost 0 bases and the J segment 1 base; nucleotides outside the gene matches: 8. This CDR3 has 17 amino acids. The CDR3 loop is CASSQDIFAGGQETQYF. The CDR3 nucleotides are TGCGCCAGCAGCCAAGATATTTTTGCAGGGGGCCAAGAGACCCAGTACTTC.

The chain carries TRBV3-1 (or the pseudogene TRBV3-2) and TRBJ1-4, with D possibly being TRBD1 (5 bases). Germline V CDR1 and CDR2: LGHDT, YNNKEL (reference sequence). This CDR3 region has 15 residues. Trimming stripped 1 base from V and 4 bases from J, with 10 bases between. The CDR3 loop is CASSQGGASNEKLFF. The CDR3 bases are TGTGCCAGCAGCCAAGGGGGCGCCAGTAATGAAAAACTGTTTTTT.

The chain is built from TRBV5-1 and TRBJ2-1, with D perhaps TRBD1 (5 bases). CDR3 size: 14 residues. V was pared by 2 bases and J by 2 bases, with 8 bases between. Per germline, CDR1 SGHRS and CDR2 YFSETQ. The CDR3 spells CASSLDSPYNEQFF. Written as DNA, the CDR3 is TGCGCCAGCAGCTTAGACAGCCCCTACAATGAGCAGTTCTTC.

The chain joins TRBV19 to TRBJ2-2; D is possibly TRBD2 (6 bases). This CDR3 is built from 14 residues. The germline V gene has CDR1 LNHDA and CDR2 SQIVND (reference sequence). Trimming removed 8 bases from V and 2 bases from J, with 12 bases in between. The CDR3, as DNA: TGTGCCAGTCAATCGACTAGAAACACCGGGGAGCTGTTTTTT. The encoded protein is CASQSTRNTGELFF.

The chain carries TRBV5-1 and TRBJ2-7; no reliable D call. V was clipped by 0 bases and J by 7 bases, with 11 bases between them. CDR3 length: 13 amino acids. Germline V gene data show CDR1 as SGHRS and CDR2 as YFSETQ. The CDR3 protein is CASSLGPQTEQYF. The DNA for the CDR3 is TGCGCCAGCAGCTTGGGCCCTCAAACTGAGCAGTACTTC.

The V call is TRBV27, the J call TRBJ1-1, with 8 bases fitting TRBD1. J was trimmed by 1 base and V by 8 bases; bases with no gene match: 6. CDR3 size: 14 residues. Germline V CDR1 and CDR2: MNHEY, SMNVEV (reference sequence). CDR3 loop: CASRDRNPNTEAFF. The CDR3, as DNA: TGTGCCAGCCGGGACAGGAACCCGAACACTGAAGCTTTCTTT.

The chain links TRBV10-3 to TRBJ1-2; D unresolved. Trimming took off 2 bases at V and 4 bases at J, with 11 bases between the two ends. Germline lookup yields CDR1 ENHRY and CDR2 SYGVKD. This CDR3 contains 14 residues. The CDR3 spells CAISEQGQVYGYTF. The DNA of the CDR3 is TGTGCCATCAGTGAGCAAGGTCAGGTCTATGGCTACACCTTC.

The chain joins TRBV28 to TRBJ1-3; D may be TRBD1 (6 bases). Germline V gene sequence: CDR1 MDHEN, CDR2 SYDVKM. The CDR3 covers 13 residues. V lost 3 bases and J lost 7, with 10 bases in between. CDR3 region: CASSLLQGNTIYF. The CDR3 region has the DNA TGTGCCAGCAGTTTGTTGCAGGGGAACACCATATATTTT.

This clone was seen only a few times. The CDR3 coding sequence is TGTGCCAGCAGTGGAGGGGGCCGGTCTGAAGCTTTCTTT. Amino acid sequence: CASSGGGRSEAFF. The chain joins TRBV12-3 or TRBV12-4 to TRBJ1-1, with TRBD1 matching over 7 bases. The trim removed 5 bases at V and 6 bases at J, leaving 6 bases unmatched. The CDR3 is made up of 13 amino acids.

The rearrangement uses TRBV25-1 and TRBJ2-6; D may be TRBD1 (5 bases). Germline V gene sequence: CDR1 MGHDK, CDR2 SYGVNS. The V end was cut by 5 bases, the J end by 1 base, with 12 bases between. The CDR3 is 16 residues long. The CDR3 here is CASSPPPGSGANVLTF. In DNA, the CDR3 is TGTGCCAGCAGTCCGCCCCCAGGGTCTGGGGCCAACGTCCTGACTTTC.

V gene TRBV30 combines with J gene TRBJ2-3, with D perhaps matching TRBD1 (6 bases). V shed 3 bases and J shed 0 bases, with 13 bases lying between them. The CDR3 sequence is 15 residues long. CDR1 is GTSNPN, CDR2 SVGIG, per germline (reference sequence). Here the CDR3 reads CAWRVGQTSTDTQYF. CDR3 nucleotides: TGTGCCTGGAGAGTCGGACAGACTAGCACAGATACGCAGTATTTT.

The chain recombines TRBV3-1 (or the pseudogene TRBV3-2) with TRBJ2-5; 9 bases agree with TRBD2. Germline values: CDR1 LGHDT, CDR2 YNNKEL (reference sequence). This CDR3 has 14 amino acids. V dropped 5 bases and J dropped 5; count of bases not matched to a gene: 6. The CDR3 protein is CASSYGTSQETQYF. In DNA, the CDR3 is TGTGCCAGCAGCTATGGGACTAGCCAGGAGACCCAGTACTTC.

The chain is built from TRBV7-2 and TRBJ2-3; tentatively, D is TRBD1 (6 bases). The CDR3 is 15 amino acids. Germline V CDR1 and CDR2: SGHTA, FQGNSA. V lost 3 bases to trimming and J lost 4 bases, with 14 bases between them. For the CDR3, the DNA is TGTGCCAGCAGCTTCGGCACAGGGATCCCAGATACGCAGTATTTT. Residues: CASSFGTGIPDTQYF.

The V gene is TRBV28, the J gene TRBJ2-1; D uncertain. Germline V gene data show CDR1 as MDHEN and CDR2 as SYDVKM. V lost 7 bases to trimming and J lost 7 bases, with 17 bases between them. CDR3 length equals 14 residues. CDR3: CASTAGGKKNEQFF. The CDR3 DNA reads TGTGCCAGCACCGCAGGTGGAAAAAAAAATGAGCAGTTCTTC.

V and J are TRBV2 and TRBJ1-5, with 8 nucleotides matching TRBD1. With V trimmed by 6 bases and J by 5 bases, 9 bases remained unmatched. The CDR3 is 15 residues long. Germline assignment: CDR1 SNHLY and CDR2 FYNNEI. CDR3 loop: CASRKDRDSHQPQHF. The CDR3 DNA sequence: TGTGCCAGCAGAAAGGACAGGGATAGTCATCAGCCCCAGCATTTT.

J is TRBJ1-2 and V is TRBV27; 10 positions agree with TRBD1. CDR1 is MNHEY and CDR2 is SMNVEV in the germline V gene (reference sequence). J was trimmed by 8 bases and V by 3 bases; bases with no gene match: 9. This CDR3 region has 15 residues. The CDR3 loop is CASSFRQGASVGYTF. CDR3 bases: TGTGCCAGCAGTTTCCGACAGGGGGCTTCGGTCGGCTACACCTTC.

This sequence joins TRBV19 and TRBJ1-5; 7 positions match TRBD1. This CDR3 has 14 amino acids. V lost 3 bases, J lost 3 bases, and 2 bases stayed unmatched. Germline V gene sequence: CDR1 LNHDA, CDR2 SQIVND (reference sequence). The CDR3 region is CASSMGQFNQPQHF. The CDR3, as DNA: TGTGCCAGTAGTATGGGACAGTTCAATCAGCCCCAGCATTTT.

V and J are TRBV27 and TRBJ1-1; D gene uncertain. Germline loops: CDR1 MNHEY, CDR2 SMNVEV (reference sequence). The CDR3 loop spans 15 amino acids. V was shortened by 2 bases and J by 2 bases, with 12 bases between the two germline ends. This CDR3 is CASSLGMGVNTEAFF. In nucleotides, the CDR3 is TGTGCCAGCAGTTTAGGAATGGGAGTTAACACTGAAGCTTTCTTT.

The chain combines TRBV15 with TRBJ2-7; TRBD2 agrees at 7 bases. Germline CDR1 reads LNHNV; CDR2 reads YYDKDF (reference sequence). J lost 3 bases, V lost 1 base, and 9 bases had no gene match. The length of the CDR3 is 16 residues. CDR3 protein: CATSRGGGTGGYEQYF. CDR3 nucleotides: TGTGCCACCAGCAGAGGGGGGGGAACAGGCGGCTACGAGCAGTACTTC. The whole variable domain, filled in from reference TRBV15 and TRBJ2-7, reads DAMVIQNPRYQVTQFGKPVTLSCSQTLNHNVMYWYQQKSSQAPKLLFHYYDKDFNNEADTPDNFQSRRPNTSFCFLDIRSPGLGDTAMYLCATSRGGGTGGYEQYFGPGTRLTVT.

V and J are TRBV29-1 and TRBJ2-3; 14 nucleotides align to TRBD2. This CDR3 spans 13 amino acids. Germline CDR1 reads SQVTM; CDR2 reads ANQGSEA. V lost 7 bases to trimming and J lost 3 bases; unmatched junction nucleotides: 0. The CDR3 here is CSGTSGGTDTQYF. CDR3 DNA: TGCAGCGGGACTAGCGGGGGGACAGATACGCAGTATTTT.

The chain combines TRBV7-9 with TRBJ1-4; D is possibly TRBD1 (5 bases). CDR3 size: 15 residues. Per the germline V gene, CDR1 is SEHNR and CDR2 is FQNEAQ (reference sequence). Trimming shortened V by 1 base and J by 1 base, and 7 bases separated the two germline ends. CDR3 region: CASSLDQGTNEKLFF. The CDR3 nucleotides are TGTGCCAGCAGCTTAGATCAGGGAACTAATGAAAAACTGTTTTTT. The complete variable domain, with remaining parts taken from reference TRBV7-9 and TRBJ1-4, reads DTGVSQNPRHKITKRGQNVTFRCDPISEHNRLYWYRQTLGQGPEFLTYFQNEAQLEKSRLLSDRFSAERPKGSFSTLEIQRTEQGDSAMYLCASSLDQGTNEKLFFGSGTQLSVL.

The CDR3 coding sequence is TGTGCCTGGCCCGGGGGAAGCCCAGACCATAGCAATCAGCCCCAGCATTTT. It yields the protein CAWPGGSPDHSNQPQHF. This chain joins TRBV30 and TRBJ1-5; weak D call: TRBD1 (5 bases). V lost 5 bases and J lost 0, with 20 bases in between. This CDR3 contains 17 residues. The germline CDR1 and CDR2 sequences are GTSNPN and SVGIG (reference sequence).

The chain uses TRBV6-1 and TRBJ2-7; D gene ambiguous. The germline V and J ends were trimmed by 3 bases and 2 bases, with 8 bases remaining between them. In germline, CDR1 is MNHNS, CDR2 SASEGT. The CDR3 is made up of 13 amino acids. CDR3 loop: CASSDYGPYEQYF. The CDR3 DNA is TGTGCCAGCAGTGATTATGGCCCCTACGAGCAGTACTTC.

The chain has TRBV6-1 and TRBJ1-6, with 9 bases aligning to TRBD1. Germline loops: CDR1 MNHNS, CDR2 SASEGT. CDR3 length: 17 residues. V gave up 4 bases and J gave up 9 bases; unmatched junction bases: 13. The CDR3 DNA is TGTGCCAGCAGTGGGGGACAGGGCCTATATCCGGGTTCACCCCTCCACTTT. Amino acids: CASSGGQGLYPGSPLHF.